Below are 5 T cell receptor beta chains sequenced from a single sample in a study of regulatory T cells in long-lasting Graves disease. Documented time point: newly diagnosed GD, antithyroid drugs for less than 3 months. Isolated PBMC RNA provided the starting material for the TCR library. Arm-PCR of CDR3 regions and iRepertoire HTBI primers were used to build TCR beta libraries. TCRdb re-called the multiplex PCR reads through MiXCR, storing one row per CDR3 protein. The table shows some 500,000 distinct CDR3 sequences, with approximately 13% occurring only once. A further study also used this sample, focusing on T cells in Graves' hyperthyroidism and ophthalmopathy.

The sequenced sample was peripheral blood mononuclear cells (PBMCs), obtained at new diagnosis, from a patient treated with antithyroid drugs. The receptors were sampled from a man under 40 with Graves disease.

This clonotype was picked up many times. The gene calls are TRBV11-2 and TRBJ2-4; D possibly matches TRBD1 or TRBD2 (5 bases each). With 1 base removed from V and 1 base from J, the gap between germline ends came to 11 bases. Germline-derived CDR1 and CDR2 are SGHAT and FQNNGV. The CDR3 consists of 16 residues. In DNA form, the CDR3 reads TGTGCCAGCAGCTTAGGGGAGTGGGGGGCCAAAAACATTCAGTACTTC. Translating it yields CASSLGEWGAKNIQYF.

This clonotype was counted ten times or more. This chain uses TRBV7-3 with TRBJ2-5, with 7 bases matching TRBD2. Germline CDR1 is SGHTA and CDR2 is FQGTGA. The CDR3 runs 15 residues. The trim removed 1 base at V and 5 bases at J, leaving 7 bases unmatched. The CDR3 loop reads CASSLMGEGEETQYF. DNA for the CDR3: TGTGCCAGCAGCTTAATGGGGGAGGGCGAGGAGACCCAGTACTTC.

This sequence joins TRBV6-2 or TRBV6-3 and TRBJ1-2; D is unclear. The length of the CDR3 is 15 residues. V was trimmed by 7 bases and J by 4 bases, leaving 19 bases between them. Per germline, CDR1 MNHEY and CDR2 SVGEGT. The CDR3 region is CASTHSVVGTYGYTF. The CDR3 bases are TGTGCCAGCACCCACTCCGTGGTGGGAACCTATGGCTACACCTTC.

This clonotype has ten or more counts. The V gene is TRBV2, the J gene TRBJ1-1; 7 bases are shared with TRBD1. The CDR3 sequence is 15 residues long. Trimming cost V 2 bases and J 6 bases; bases outside gene matches: 9. CDR1 is SNHLY, CDR2 FYNNEI, per germline. The chain's CDR3 is CASSELWDSSSEAFF. The CDR3, as DNA: TGTGCCAGCAGTGAACTGTGGGACAGTAGTTCTGAAGCTTTCTTT.

The chain links TRBV3-1 to TRBJ1-5; D gene ambiguous. The CDR3 has 14 residues. CDR1 LGHDT and CDR2 YNNKEL come from the germline V gene (reference sequence). V lost 3 bases to trimming and J lost 5 bases, with 11 bases between them. CDR3 protein: CASSHGSQDQPQHF. For the CDR3, the DNA is TGTGCCAGCAGCCATGGTAGCCAGGATCAGCCCCAGCATTTT.